This passage covers 18 T cell receptor beta chains from one sample sequenced in a study of T cell responses to AZD1222 COVID-19 vaccine. Some clones are missing from TCRdb's copy, which holds only in-frame ones; the method was immunoSEQ multiplex PCR. Here the sample spans approximately 160,000 clones, approximately 94% being singletons. Sequencing used peripheral blood, obtained 28 days after the second AZD1222 dose. The receptor source for this set is an adult who received the AZD1222 COVID-19 vaccine.

The gene calls are TRBV2 and TRBJ2-3; D is unresolved. V lost 5 bases to trimming and J lost 1 base, with 7 bases between them. Per germline, CDR1 SNHLY and CDR2 FYNNEI. The CDR3 totals 13 residues. The DNA of the CDR3 is TGTGCCAGCAGTCCGGCAGGCACAGATACGCAGTATTTT. This gives the protein CASSPAGTDTQYF.

V usage is TRBV28 and J usage is TRBJ2-7, with 11 bases fitting TRBD2. CDR1 is MDHEN and CDR2 is SYDVKM in the germline V gene. Losses at the gene ends were 5 bases for V and 0 bases for J; bases not matched to a gene: 6. This CDR3 contains 16 residues. The CDR3 here is CASSPRLAGNSYEQYF. The CDR3 DNA follows: TGTGCCAGCAGTCCCAGACTAGCGGGAAACTCCTACGAGCAGTACTTC.

The rearrangement joins TRBV19 to TRBJ1-3; no firm D call. Trimming took off 0 bases at V and 0 bases at J, with 9 bases between the two ends. The germline V gene encodes CDR1 LNHDA and CDR2 SQIVND (reference sequence). The CDR3 consists of 16 residues. In DNA form, the CDR3 reads TGTGCCAGTAGTATAGACGACGGAAGCTCTGGAAACACCATATATTTT. It yields the protein CASSIDDGSSGNTIYF. Drawing the rest from reference TRBV19 and TRBJ1-3, the complete variable domain is DGGITQSPKYLFRKEGQNVTLSCEQNLNHDAMYWYRQDPGQGLRLIYYSQIVNDFQKGDIAEGYSVSREKKESFPLTVTSAQKNPTAFYLCASSIDDGSSGNTIYFGEGSWLTVV.

V and J are TRBV7-2 and TRBJ2-1; a weak D match, TRBD1 (5 bases). The germline V gene has CDR1 SGHTA and CDR2 FQGNSA. Trimming took 4 bases from V and 6 from J, leaving 13 bases between them. CDR3 length equals 14 residues. CDR3 in DNA: TGTGCCAGCAGCTCGGACAACCTAGGCAATGAGCAGTTCTTC. Encoded protein: CASSSDNLGNEQFF.

The genes are TRBV29-1 and TRBJ1-1; 7 bases agree with TRBD1. Germline V lookup: CDR1 SQVTM, CDR2 ANQGSEA. V dropped 7 bases and J dropped 1; count of bases not matched to a gene: 3. The CDR3 has 12 residues. In DNA form, the CDR3 reads TGCAGCGGGGGGGACAGGAACACTGAAGCTTTCTTT. Protein product: CSGGDRNTEAFF.

This rearrangement joins TRBV7-8 to TRBJ2-4; 8 bases line up with TRBD1. CDR3 length equals 16 residues. Per germline, CDR1 SGHVS and CDR2 FQNEAQ. The J segment lost 2 bases and the V segment lost 6 bases, leaving 9 bases of the junction unmatched. CDR3 amino acids: CASRLKDRAPKNIQYF. The DNA of the CDR3 is TGTGCCAGCAGACTCAAGGACAGGGCGCCCAAAAACATTCAGTACTTC.

The rearrangement links TRBV7-3 to TRBJ2-3; D not certain. The CDR3 consists of 13 residues. CDR1 is SGHTA, CDR2 FQGTGA, per germline. V dropped 1 base and J dropped 3 bases, with 5 bases sitting between them. CDR3 sequence: CASSLKGTDTQYF. CDR3 DNA sequence: TGTGCCAGCAGCTTAAAAGGGACAGATACGCAGTATTTT.

V is TRBV19 and J is TRBJ1-5, with TRBD1 identical over 9 bases. The CDR3 totals 14 residues. The germline gives CDR1 LNHDA, CDR2 SQIVND (reference sequence). Trimming at V came to 6 bases and at J to 4 bases, leaving 4 bases not matched to a gene. CDR3 residues: CASRYRGLNQPQHF. As DNA, the CDR3 is TGTGCCAGTAGGTACAGGGGGCTAAATCAGCCCCAGCATTTT. The full variable domain, completed using reference TRBV19 and TRBJ1-5, is DGGITQSPKYLFRKEGQNVTLSCEQNLNHDAMYWYRQDPGQGLRLIYYSQIVNDFQKGDIAEGYSVSREKKESFPLTVTSAQKNPTAFYLCASRYRGLNQPQHFGDGTRLSIL.

The chain combines TRBV6-5 with TRBJ2-7, with D tentatively TRBD1 or TRBD2 (5 bases each). The CDR3 spans 14 residues. Germline values: CDR1 MNHEY, CDR2 SVGAGI. Trimming removed 0 bases from V and 2 bases from J, with 8 bases in between. The CDR3 sequence: CASSYSGRTYEQYF. The CDR3 bases are TGTGCCAGCAGTTACTCGGGACGGACCTACGAGCAGTACTTC.

The sample holds one count of this clone. This sequence joins TRBV28 and TRBJ2-3; D is possibly TRBD2 (5 bases). The CDR3 loop spans 13 amino acids. V was trimmed by 3 bases and J by 2 bases, leaving 6 bases between them. Germline CDR1 is MDHEN and CDR2 is SYDVKM. The CDR3 nucleotides read TGTGCCAGCAGTTTGGACTCCACAGATACGCAGTATTTT. Translating it yields CASSLDSTDTQYF.

This clone was seen a single time. The chain links TRBV18 to TRBJ1-1; a weak D match, TRBD1 (5 bases). Trimming took 3 bases from V and 7 from J, leaving 15 bases between them. In germline, CDR1 is KGHSH, CDR2 LQKENI. The CDR3 has 14 residues. CDR3 sequence: CASSPPDRIDEAFF. In nucleotides, the CDR3 is TGTGCCAGCTCACCCCCCGACAGAATAGATGAAGCTTTCTTT.

This rearrangement joins TRBV18 to TRBJ2-7; TRBD2 aligns across 14 bases. The V and J ends lost 0 bases and 7 bases, in that order; junction bases with no gene match: 2. This CDR3 spans 15 amino acids. The germline CDR1 and CDR2 sequences are KGHSH and LQKENI. CDR3: CASSPPGLAGAEQYF. DNA of the CDR3: TGTGCCAGCTCACCACCGGGACTAGCGGGAGCTGAGCAGTACTTC.

The chain uses TRBV30 and TRBJ1-2; no clear D gene. The germline V and J ends were trimmed by 8 bases and 8 bases, with 18 bases remaining between them. This CDR3 has 12 residues. Germline V gives CDR1 GTSNPN, CDR2 SVGIG (reference sequence). DNA for the CDR3: TGTGCCCTACGCGCGGCTACTATGGGCTACACCTTC. Protein sequence: CALRAATMGYTF. Drawing the rest from reference TRBV30 and TRBJ1-2, the complete variable domain is SQTIHQWPATLVQPVGSPLSLECTVEGTSNPNLYWYRQAAGRGLQLLFYSVGIGQISSEVPQNLSASRPQDRQFILSSKKLLLSDSGFYLCALRAATMGYTFGSGTRLTVV.

Of note for this clone: At one end the junction does not follow the germline gene, possibly because of a read error. V and J are TRBV11-3 and TRBJ2-6; D ambiguous. The CDR3 extends over 15 amino acids. Looked up from germline, CDR1 is SGHNT and CDR2 is YENEEA. This CDR3 reads CVSPRKASGANVLTF. CDR3 DNA: TGTGTCAGCCCCCGGAAAGCCTCTGGGGCCAACGTCCTGACTTTC. Together with reference TRBV11-3 and TRBJ2-6, the CDR3 gives the full variable domain: EAGVVQSPRYKIIEKKQPVAFWCNPISGHNTLYWYLQNLGQGPELLIRYENEEAVDDSQLPKDRFSAERLKGVDSTLKIQPAELGDSAVYLCVSPRKASGANVLTFGAGSRLTVL.

V and J are TRBV4-1 and TRBJ1-2, with D maybe TRBD1 (5 bases). The CDR3 has 15 residues. Germline values: CDR1 MGHRA, CDR2 YSYEKL. V lost 0 bases and J 2 bases, leaving 10 bases between the germline ends. The CDR3 protein is CASSQDGDGNYGYTF. The CDR3 coding sequence is TGCGCCAGCAGCCAAGATGGGGACGGGAACTATGGCTACACCTTC.

V is TRBV5-1 and J is TRBJ2-1, with D possibly being TRBD1 (6 bases). The CDR3 runs 16 residues. Trimming cost V 4 bases and J 6 bases, with 20 bases left between them. Germline lookup yields CDR1 SGHRS and CDR2 YFSETQ. The CDR3 sequence is CASSPTFSTGSNEQFF. In nucleotides, the CDR3 is TGCGCCAGCAGCCCGACCTTTTCCACAGGGAGCAATGAGCAGTTCTTC. Complete variable domain (other parts from reference TRBV5-1 and TRBJ2-1): KAGVTQTPRYLIKTRGQQVTLSCSPISGHRSVSWYQQTPGQGLQFLFEYFSETQRNKGNFPGRFSGRQFSNSRSEMNVSTLELGDSALYLCASSPTFSTGSNEQFFGPGTRLTVL.

This rearrangement joins TRBV19 to TRBJ1-2; D remains ambiguous. Trimming removed 7 bases from V and 1 base from J, with 7 bases in between. Germline values: CDR1 LNHDA, CDR2 SQIVND (reference sequence). The CDR3 has 12 residues. The CDR3 loop reads CASIGNNYGYTF. The CDR3 DNA is TGTGCCAGTATCGGGAATAACTATGGCTACACCTTC.

The genes are TRBV6-6 and TRBJ2-7; D uncertain. The CDR3 sequence is 11 residues long. V lost 5 bases to trimming and J lost 5 bases, with 7 bases between them. Germline V gene lookup returns CDR1 MNHNY and CDR2 SVGAGI (reference sequence). The CDR3 nucleotides are TGTGCCAGCAGTGGTAATAACGAGCAGTACTTC. This translates into CASSGNNEQYF.